Shown below are 32 T cell receptor beta chains from a single sample sequenced in a study of tumor-infiltrating lymphocytes in primary liver carcinoma. With a constant-region primer, TCR beta cDNA was made from 450 to 550 ng of total RNA. Investigators got TCR beta libraries out of three nested multiplex PCR rounds, done with slightly modified ARM-PCR. Running around 9 cycles apiece, the first two PCR rounds relied on TRBV1-TRBV30 forward primers together with a C-beta reverse primer. TCRdb analysed the multiplex PCR reads with MiXCR anew, one entry per CDR3 protein. The profile covers under 85,000 distinct CDR3 sequences, with 72% appearing a single time and roughly a fifth taken by the ten largest. Each 20-30 mg portion of unsorted bulk tissue served as the source for co-extraction of RNA and DNA. The sequenced sample was liver tumor tissue from sampling region 1. Subset denoted: tumor region T1, superior pole. The receptors come from a middle-aged man with primary liver carcinoma and hepatitis B virus infection.

This clonotype was observed many times. The chain recombines TRBV12-3 or TRBV12-4 with TRBJ2-7; D is unresolved. The CDR3 covers 14 residues. V was trimmed by 7 bases and J by 0 bases, leaving 13 bases between them. The CDR3 nucleotides are TGTGCCAGCAAAGTCTCACGGCACTCCTACGAGCAGTACTTC. Its protein product is CASKVSRHSYEQYF.

Remarks on this clonotype: This CDR3 fails to terminate in the conserved phenylalanine or tryptophan, so it likely reflects a read error. The limits of the CDR3 on the DNA are not certain, so only TCRdb's listed CDR3 is given. The chain recombines TRBV29-1 with TRBJ2-2; the table's D gene call, TRBD1, was not cross checked with the DNA. Germline CDR1 SQVTM, CDR2 ANQGSEA. The CDR3 comprises 10 residues, both ends counted. CDR3 sequence reads: CSMGQGEPFY.

A word on this clonotype: The junction does not match germline at one end; this may be a read error. The chain joins TRBV5-4 to TRBJ2-1; the match to TRBD2 covers 7 bases. CDR1 is SGHNT and CDR2 is YYREEE in the germline V gene (reference sequence). This CDR3 is 15 amino acids long. CDR3 residues: CDSSPSGGLHNGQFF. The CDR3 DNA is TGTGACAGCAGCCCCTCGGGAGGTCTCCACAATGGGCAGTTCTTC.

Turning to this clonotype: Sequence at one end of the junction differs from germline and may be a read error. The chain has TRBV12-3 or TRBV12-4 and TRBJ1-1, with D unclear. The CDR3 consists of 12 residues. CDR3 in amino acids: CVSSRANTEVFF. CDR3 nucleotides: TGTGTCAGCAGTCGAGCGAACACTGAAGTTTTCTTT.

By proportion, this clonotype is medium-sized. The rearrangement uses TRBV11-2 and TRBJ2-7, with 9 bases aligning to TRBD1. The germline CDR1 and CDR2 sequences are SGHAT and FQNNGV. The CDR3 sequence is 14 residues long. V gave up 4 bases and J gave up 4 bases; unmatched junction bases: 5. The CDR3 DNA follows: TGTGCCAGCAGCTCAACAGGGGGCTGGTACGAGCAGTACTTC. Its translation: CASSSTGGWYEQYF.

Concerning this clonotype: The conserved closing phenylalanine or tryptophan is absent in this CDR3, likely reflecting a read error. The J gene is TRBJ2-7, the V gene TRBV28; D tentatively fits TRBD1 or TRBD2 (5 bases each). Germline V CDR1 and CDR2: MDHEN, SYDVKM. CDR3 size: 16 residues. CDR3 sequence (DNA): TGTACCAGCAGTTCCCCCGGTGGGAAGGGACGGTACGAGCAGTACTCC. Translated: CTSSSPGGKGRYEQYS.

Of note for this clonotype: Because the CDR3 is missing its conserved closing phenylalanine or tryptophan, this is likely a read error. The chain has TRBV6-6 and TRBJ1-5; D is uncertain. The J call may be in error: the DNA end matches TRBJ2-3 better. This CDR3 spans 16 amino acids. Germline values: CDR1 MNHNY, CDR2 SVGAGI (reference sequence). The CDR3 sequence is CASSYRVEYSNQPQYL. As DNA, the CDR3 is TGTGCCAGCAGTTACCGAGTTGAGTATAGCAATCAGCCCCAGTATTTA.

Regarding this clonotype: This clone may be a read error of a much larger clone one base away. J is TRBJ2-7 and V is TRBV7-9; 8 bases fit TRBD2. The V gene end was trimmed by 5 bases and the J gene end by 8 bases; junction bases not matched to a gene: 11. The CDR3 has 14 residues. The germline CDR1 and CDR2 sequences are SEHNR and FQNEAQ (reference sequence). CDR3 in DNA: TGTGCCAGCAGCCTATCAGCGGGAGATCGAAAGCAGTACTTC. Its translation: CASSLSAGDRKQYF.

Of note for this clonotype: The conserved closing phenylalanine or tryptophan is absent in this CDR3, likely reflecting a read error. No DNA is shown, since the ends of the CDR3 on it are uncertain; the CDR3 is the one TCRdb lists. The chain employs TRBV6-1 and TRBJ2-7. The CDR3 length equals 13 residues, ends included. The germline V gene has CDR1 MNHNS and CDR2 SASEGT. CDR3 residues: CASSEEYLRGQYL.

A note on this clonotype: Likely a read error: the CDR3 ends without its conserved phenylalanine or tryptophan. J is TRBJ2-2 and V is TRBV4-1; 10 nucleotides agree with TRBD2. This CDR3 region has 15 residues. The germline CDR1 and CDR2 sequences are MGHRA and YSYEKL. CDR3 region: CTGSLAGDVTGELFL. The CDR3 DNA sequence: TGCACCGGCAGTCTAGCGGGAGATGTCACCGGGGAGCTGTTTTTA.

Of note for this clonotype: A read error may produce the germline difference seen at one junction end. The chain couples TRBV28 to TRBJ2-7, with a possible D match to TRBD1 (6 bases). From germline, CDR1 is MDHEN and CDR2 SYDVKM. The CDR3 runs 14 residues. The CDR3 coding sequence is TGTACCAGTAGCCCGACAGGTTTGTCCTACGGGCAGTACTTC. Protein sequence: CTSSPTGLSYGQYF.

This clonotype came up a few times. A much larger clone is a single base away; this may be a read error. CDR3 sequence reads: CASSSTSSYEQYF. DNA for the CDR3: TGTGCCAGCAGCTCAACTAGCAGCTACGAGCAGTACTTC. This chain links TRBV7-9 with TRBJ2-7; TRBD2 might be the D (6 bases). V was shortened by 4 bases and J by 3 bases, with 10 bases between the two germline ends. The CDR3 has 13 residues. Per germline, CDR1 SEHNR and CDR2 FQNEAQ (reference sequence). Drawing the rest from reference TRBV7-9 and TRBJ2-7, the complete variable domain is DTGVSQNPRHKITKRGQNVTFRCDPISEHNRLYWYRQTLGQGPEFLTYFQNEAQLEKSRLLSDRFSAERPKGSFSTLEIQRTEQGDSAMYLCASSSTSSYEQYFGPGTRLTVT.

To note about this clonotype: At one boundary the junction diverges from the germline segment, which might be a read error. V usage is TRBV6-1 and J usage is TRBJ2-7; D is uncertain. The CDR3 consists of 13 residues. The germline V gene has CDR1 MNHNS and CDR2 SASEGT. In DNA form, the CDR3 reads TGTGCCAGCTGTGAAGCGCTTAGAAACGAGCACTACTTC. Protein: CASCEALRNEHYF.

The chain links TRBV28 to TRBJ1-1, with TRBD1 as a possible D gene (6 bases). This CDR3 region has 18 residues. CDR1 is MDHEN, CDR2 SYDVKM, per germline. Trimming left V 3 bases short and J 2 bases short, with 22 bases between. DNA for the CDR3: TGTGCCAGCAGTTTCCTTATTGTCCCGTGGGGGGCAAACACTGAAGCTTTCTTT. Protein product: CASSFLIVPWGANTEAFF.

Notes on this clonotype: Here the CDR3 omits its conserved ending phenylalanine or tryptophan, so a read error is the likely source. CDR3 amino acids: CSVLTGAGYVQYI. The DNA for the CDR3 is TGCAGCGTCCTGACAGGGGCCGGCTACGTGCAGTACATC. The rearrangement links TRBV29-1 to TRBJ2-7, with 8 bases lining up with TRBD1. From germline, CDR1 is SQVTM and CDR2 ANQGSEA. The CDR3 sequence is 13 residues long.

This clonotype was detected only once. Because it lacks the conserved phenylalanine or tryptophan at the end, this CDR3 is likely a read error. The chain is built from TRBV11-2 and TRBJ2-5; TRBD2 matches 7 bases. This CDR3 is 16 amino acids long. Trimming at V came to 1 base and at J to 5 bases, leaving 10 bases not matched to a gene. Germline V gene data show CDR1 as SGHAT and CDR2 as FQNNGV. CDR3: CASSLGASGPGETQYL. The CDR3 nucleotides are TGTGCCAGCAGCTTAGGGGCTAGCGGCCCGGGGGAGACCCAGTACTTA.

This clonotype appeared many times. The chain uses TRBV21-1 and TRBJ2-3; the D call TRBD2 from the table was never checked on the DNA. TRBV21-1 is flagged as a pseudogene. This CDR3 spans 21 amino acids. Here the CDR3 DNA reads TGTGCCAGCAGCAACATCGGGTCAGACACCGGGACTAGCGGTTTCGCAGATACGCAGTATTTT. As protein: CASSNIGSDTGTSGFADTQYF.

This clonotype was counted only a few times. The chain couples TRBV10-3 to TRBJ1-1, with D hard to call. The germline V gene has CDR1 ENHRY and CDR2 SYGVKD. The CDR3 has 14 residues. The V end lost 6 bases, the J end lost 4 bases, and 15 bases lay between the germline ends. The CDR3 spells CAISPSGRTTEAFF. The CDR3, as DNA: TGTGCCATCAGCCCTTCCGGGAGAACCACTGAAGCTTTCTTT.

On this clonotype itself: A much larger clone lies one base from this, so it may be a read error. The chain has TRBV6-4 and TRBJ2-2, with D perhaps being TRBD1 or TRBD2 (5 bases each). Germline CDR1 and CDR2: MRHNA and SNTAGT. The CDR3 totals 13 residues. CDR3 loop: CASSDSDTGERFF. The CDR3 DNA sequence: TGTGCCAGCAGTGACTCGGACACCGGGGAGCGGTTTTTT.

This clonotype occurred a few times. A read error is possible here, since a much larger clone lies one base away. The chain recombines TRBV5-6 with TRBJ2-6; D unresolved. The CDR3 runs to 13 residues. Germline-derived CDR1 and CDR2 are SGHDT and YYEEEE. The CDR3 bases are TGTGCCAGCGGCTTTGGGGGGGCCAACGTCCTGACTTTC. It encodes CASGFGGANVLTF.

Comments on this clonotype: No conserved phenylalanine or tryptophan is present at the end of the CDR3, so a read error is the likely explanation. The CDR3 spells CASTVADDQYI. In DNA, the CDR3 is TGTGCCAGCACCGTGGCAGACGATCAGTACATC. The V gene is TRBV11-1, the J gene TRBJ2-7; no clear D gene. The CDR3 covers 11 residues. CDR1 is SGHAT, CDR2 FQDESV, per germline (reference sequence).

Points on this clonotype: Given a much more abundant clone one base away, this may be a read error. The chain employs TRBV7-9 and TRBJ2-1, with 8 bases aligning to TRBD1. This CDR3 has 13 amino acids. V lost 6 bases to trimming and J lost 10 bases; unmatched junction nucleotides: 8. The germline V gene has CDR1 SEHNR and CDR2 FQNEAQ (reference sequence). This CDR3 reads CASSTQGDREQFF. The CDR3, as DNA: TGTGCCAGCAGTACACAGGGGGACAGGGAGCAGTTCTTC.

On this clonotype: At one end the junction does not follow the germline gene, possibly because of a read error. V and J are TRBV11-2 and TRBJ2-2, with D maybe TRBD2 (5 bases). This CDR3 is 15 amino acids long. Germline CDR1 reads SGHAT; CDR2 reads FQNNGV. CDR3 in amino acids: CASSLTTSNTGEQFF. As DNA, the CDR3 is TGTGCCAGTAGCTTGACGACTTCGAACACCGGGGAGCAATTTTTT.

The sample holds many counts of this clonotype. CDR3 nucleotide sequence: TGTGCCAGCAGCTTAACCAGTCCCGGGACAGGGGTTCGAAGCTCCTACGAGCAGTACTTC. It yields the protein CASSLTSPGTGVRSSYEQYF. The J gene is TRBJ2-7, the V gene TRBV7-9, with TRBD1 matching 10 bases. This CDR3 is 20 amino acids long. Losses at the gene ends were 2 bases for V and 0 bases for J; bases not matched to a gene: 16. Germline V lookup: CDR1 SEHNR, CDR2 FQNEAQ (reference sequence).

This rearrangement joins TRBV11-1 to TRBJ2-3; 9 bases fit TRBD1. This CDR3 spans 16 amino acids. The germline CDR1 and CDR2 sequences are SGHAT and FQDESV (reference sequence). Germline trimming cut 5 bases from V and 15 bases from J; bases unmatched to any gene: 21. CDR3 loop: CASSTAQGAQTDTPYF. The DNA of the CDR3 is TGTGCCAGCAGCACCGCACAGGGGGCCCAAACAGATACGCCCTATTTT.

This clonotype appeared a few times. Possible read error: a much larger clone is one base away. This rearrangement joins TRBV4-1 to TRBJ1-1; TRBD1 matches 7 bases. The CDR3 runs 17 residues. Per the germline V gene, CDR1 is MGHRA and CDR2 is YSYEKL. CDR3 in amino acids: CVSSQDPGGGQDTEAFF. CDR3 bases: TGCGTCAGCAGCCAAGATCCAGGGGGGGGCCAGGACACTGAAGCTTTCTTT.

With regard to this clonotype: This clone may be a read error of a much larger clone one base away. V is TRBV5-1 and J is TRBJ2-7, with TRBD1 matching 7 bases. The CDR3 is made up of 16 amino acids. The germline V gene encodes CDR1 SGHRS and CDR2 YFSETQ. CDR3 amino acids: CACSLASPGGPYEQYF. The CDR3, as DNA: TGCGCCTGCAGCTTGGCCTCGCCAGGGGGTCCCTACGAGCAGTACTTC.

In this sample, this clonotype turned up many times. V gene TRBV28 combines with J gene TRBJ2-3; D is perhaps TRBD2 (6 bases). The CDR3 is made up of 14 amino acids. CDR1 is MDHEN and CDR2 is SYDVKM in the germline V gene. Trimming removed 5 bases from V and 3 bases from J, with 12 bases in between. CDR3 amino acids: CASSPRGGTDTQYF. The CDR3 nucleotides read TGTGCCAGCAGTCCCCGTGGAGGGACAGATACGCAGTATTTT.

This clonotype has a single count. At one end the junction does not follow the germline gene, possibly because of a read error. The V gene is TRBV11-2, the J gene TRBJ2-7; 7 positions match TRBD1. This CDR3 is 13 amino acids long. The germline V gene encodes CDR1 SGHAT and CDR2 FQNNGV. This CDR3 reads CASSSIGGYKQYF. The CDR3 DNA follows: TGTGCTAGCAGCTCCATAGGGGGCTACAAGCAGTACTTC.

In this sample, this clonotype turned up many times. The chain is built from TRBV6-1 and TRBJ1-2, with D maybe TRBD1 (5 bases). V lost 3 bases, J lost 3 bases, and 11 bases lay in between. This CDR3 contains 14 residues. Germline assignment: CDR1 MNHNS and CDR2 SASEGT. This CDR3 is CASSERGSDYGYTF. The DNA of the CDR3 is TGTGCCAGCAGTGAGAGGGGCAGCGACTATGGCTACACCTTC.

The chain has TRBV12-3 or TRBV12-4 and TRBJ2-3; 7 nucleotides match TRBD2. The V segment lost 4 bases and the J segment 4 bases; nucleotides outside the gene matches: 11. This CDR3 is 16 amino acids long. CDR3 nucleotide sequence: TGTGCCAGCAGTTCCCTGGGCGGGAGCGCTGCAGATACGCAGTATTTT. It specifies CASSSLGGSAADTQYF.

As regards this clonotype: This may stem from a read error, because a much larger clone lies one nucleotide away. The chain links TRBV28 to TRBJ2-1; D gene uncertain. Germline CDR1 MDHEN, CDR2 SYDVKM. The CDR3 is made up of 12 amino acids. Trimming removed 3 bases at V and 5 bases at J, with 5 bases between. The CDR3 DNA is TGTGCCAGCAGTTTTAGTAACAATGAGCAGTTCTTC. Its protein product is CASSFSNNEQFF.